Below, 21 T cell receptor beta chains from the same sample are listed, as sequenced in a study of cytomegalovirus exposure and HLA in healthy donors. With 60 Vbeta and 13 Jbeta primers, the PCR was carried out. The data were produced by immunoSEQ multiplex PCR, yet TCRdb's version contains in-frame clones alone and is incomplete. The repertoire holds roughly 120,000 clones, with around 77% as singletons. The specimen sequenced was PBMCs. These receptors were taken from a human donor in good health.

V is TRBV27 and J is TRBJ1-2; TRBD1 might be the D (6 bases). Trimming took off 6 bases at V and 3 bases at J, with 17 bases between the two ends. Germline-derived CDR1 and CDR2 are MNHEY and SMNVEV (reference sequence). CDR3 length: 15 amino acids. Here the CDR3 reads CASRTAQGFHYGYTF. CDR3 coding DNA: TGTGCCAGCAGGACTGCACAGGGTTTTCACTATGGCTACACCTTC.

This clone showed up just a few times. One end of the junction fails to match germline, which may point to a read error. J is TRBJ2-2 and V is TRBV7-9; D not resolved. Germline values: CDR1 SEHNR, CDR2 FQNEAQ (reference sequence). The CDR3 is 10 amino acids. CDR3 nucleotide sequence: TGTTCCAGCAGCTCCCGCGGGCTGTTTTTT. This gives the protein CSSSSRGLFF.

The chain recombines TRBV7-3 with TRBJ2-5; D is perhaps TRBD2 (6 bases). The CDR3 sequence is 13 residues long. The germline V gene encodes CDR1 SGHTA and CDR2 FQGTGA. The V end lost 4 bases, the J end lost 4 bases, and 10 bases lay between the germline ends. The CDR3: CASSSPGGETQYF. The DNA of the CDR3 is TGTGCCAGCAGCTCGCCCGGGGGAGAGACCCAGTACTTC. The variable domain in full, with the rest retrieved from reference TRBV7-3 and TRBJ2-5, is GAGVSQTPSNKVTEKGKYVELRCDPISGHTALYWYRQSLGQGPEFLIYFQGTGAADDSGLPNDRFFAVRPEGSVSTLKIQRTERGDSAVYLCASSSPGGETQYFGPGTRLLVL.

This clone was seen more than once but under ten times. The chain carries TRBV19 and TRBJ1-5; a weak D match, TRBD1 (6 bases). This CDR3 spans 13 amino acids. V was shortened by 5 bases and J by 4 bases, with 9 bases between the two germline ends. Per the germline V gene, CDR1 is LNHDA and CDR2 is SQIVND (reference sequence). CDR3 region: CASSLDRNQPQHF. The CDR3 DNA reads as TGTGCCAGTAGTCTCGACAGGAATCAGCCCCAGCATTTT.

The chain carries TRBV11-1 and TRBJ1-2; 7 nucleotides align to TRBD1. Germline-derived CDR1 and CDR2 are SGHAT and FQDESV (reference sequence). Trimming cost V 4 bases and J 8 bases; bases outside gene matches: 7. This CDR3 spans 13 amino acids. As DNA, the CDR3 is TGTGCCAGCAGCTCGACAGGGACCTTGGGCTACACCTTC. This codes for CASSSTGTLGYTF. The complete variable domain, with remaining parts taken from reference TRBV11-1 and TRBJ1-2, reads EAEVAQSPRYKITEKSQAVAFWCDPISGHATLYWYRQILGQGPELLVQFQDESVVDDSQLPKDRFSAERLKGVDSTLKIQPAELGDSAMYLCASSSTGTLGYTFGSGTRLTVV.

The chain is built from TRBV5-4 and TRBJ2-7; the match to TRBD2 covers 9 bases. V shed 4 bases and J 3 bases; nucleotides not matched to a gene: 8. CDR3 length equals 15 residues. Germline CDR1 and CDR2: SGHNT and YYREEE (reference sequence). CDR3 region: CASSAGGTTFYEQYF. The CDR3, as DNA: TGTGCCAGCAGCGCGGGGGGGACTACTTTCTACGAGCAGTACTTC.

Only one count was recorded for this clone. This rearrangement joins TRBV7-6 to TRBJ2-7, with 9 bases that match TRBD1. The CDR3 is 14 amino acids. The V gene's germline CDR1 is SGHVS and CDR2 FNYEAQ. After removal of 6 bases from V and 6 bases from J, the junction contained 9 bases not matched to a gene. This CDR3 reads CASSPGTGSSEQYF. The CDR3 DNA reads as TGTGCCAGCAGTCCCGGGACAGGGTCATCCGAGCAGTACTTC. The entire variable domain, with the rest obtained from reference TRBV7-6 and TRBJ2-7, is as follows: GAGVSQSPRYKVTKRGQDVALRCDPISGHVSLYWYRQALGQGPEFLTYFNYEAQQDKSGLPNDRFSAERPEGSISTLTIQRTEQRDSAMYRCASSPGTGSSEQYFGPGTRLTVT.

V usage is TRBV28 and J usage is TRBJ2-5, with TRBD2 identical over 12 bases. The J call may be incorrect, as the DNA end agrees better with TRBJ2-7. Germline lookup yields CDR1 MDHEN and CDR2 SYDVKM. CDR3 size: 16 residues. The CDR3 reads CASSLSSGRAGYEQYF. For the CDR3, the DNA is TGTGCCAGCAGTTTATCTAGCGGGAGGGCCGGGTACGAGCAGTACTTC.

The V gene is TRBV7-8, the J gene TRBJ1-4; D ambiguous. Looked up from germline, CDR1 is SGHVS and CDR2 is FQNEAQ. The CDR3 totals 16 residues. V lost 3 bases and J 0 bases, leaving 11 bases between the germline ends. The CDR3 DNA is TGTGCCAGCAGCTTGGCCAGCGGCGCAACTAATGAAAAACTGTTTTTT. Translation gives CASSLASGATNEKLFF.

The chain is built from TRBV6-5 and TRBJ2-7; TRBD2 is a possible D gene (6 bases). The CDR3 runs 13 residues. V lost 2 bases and J lost 6, with 11 bases in between. In germline, CDR1 is MNHEY, CDR2 SVGAGI. CDR3 amino acids: CASSYTPGSEQYF. The CDR3 DNA follows: TGTGCCAGCAGTTACACCCCCGGGAGCGAGCAGTACTTC.

This clone was observed a few times. The chain joins TRBV6-1 to TRBJ1-1; tentatively, D is TRBD1 (5 bases). This CDR3 contains 14 residues. V was cut by 3 bases and J by 1 base, with 9 bases left in between. Germline V gene lookup returns CDR1 MNHNS and CDR2 SASEGT. Here the CDR3 reads CASSEQGGNTEAFF. The CDR3 DNA is TGTGCCAGCAGTGAGCAGGGAGGGAACACTGAAGCTTTCTTT.

The chain joins TRBV6-1 to TRBJ1-1; the match to TRBD1 covers 7 bases. Germline trimming cut 7 bases from V and 6 bases from J; bases unmatched to any gene: 8. Germline loops: CDR1 MNHNS, CDR2 SASEGT. The CDR3 loop spans 13 amino acids. In DNA form, the CDR3 reads TGTGCCAGCAAACGTCGACAGGGTTCTGAAGCTTTCTTT. It encodes CASKRRQGSEAFF.

The chain uses TRBV5-4 and TRBJ2-4, with 7 bases that match TRBD2. The CDR3 spans 15 residues. Germline V gene data show CDR1 as SGHNT and CDR2 as YYREEE (reference sequence). V was clipped by 2 bases and J by 0 bases; unmatched bases: 2. The CDR3 protein is CASSFREEAKNIQYF. CDR3 DNA: TGTGCCAGCAGCTTTCGGGAGGAAGCCAAAAACATTCAGTACTTC. The entire variable domain, with the rest obtained from reference TRBV5-4 and TRBJ2-4, is as follows: ETGVTQSPTHLIKTRGQQVTLRCSSQSGHNTVSWYQQALGQGPQFIFQYYREEENGRGNFPPRFSGLQFPNYSSELNVNALELDDSALYLCASSFREEAKNIQYFGAGTRLSVL.

The chain employs TRBV6-1 and TRBJ2-1; 9 bases are shared with TRBD2. The CDR3 spans 18 residues. V was pared by 0 bases and J by 3 bases, with 9 bases of the junction left unmatched. The germline gives CDR1 MNHNS, CDR2 SASEGT. CDR3 residues: CASSEARFGREGYNEQFF. The DNA for the CDR3 is TGTGCCAGCAGTGAAGCGCGGTTTGGGCGGGAGGGCTACAATGAGCAGTTCTTC.

The chain couples TRBV4-1 to TRBJ2-7; perhaps TRBD2 as D (5 bases). V lost 2 bases to trimming and J lost 0 bases, with 11 bases between them. The CDR3 loop spans 15 amino acids. The V gene's germline CDR1 is MGHRA and CDR2 YSYEKL. CDR3 protein: CASSQSGYSSYEQYF. CDR3 coding DNA: TGCGCCAGCAGCCAATCGGGGTATAGCTCCTACGAGCAGTACTTC.

V usage is TRBV9 and J usage is TRBJ1-1; weak D call: TRBD1 (6 bases). Germline-derived CDR1 and CDR2 are SGDLS and YYNGEE. The CDR3 covers 14 residues. Trimming shortened V by 0 bases and J by 4 bases, and 10 bases separated the two germline ends. CDR3 sequence (DNA): TGTGCCAGCAGCGTAGCTCTACAGGGCACTGAAGCTTTCTTT. Amino acids: CASSVALQGTEAFF.

The genes are TRBV6-4 and TRBJ2-2; D is ambiguous. Trimming pared 0 bases from V and 4 bases from J, leaving 9 bases between. CDR3 length: 15 amino acids. Germline assignment: CDR1 MRHNA and CDR2 SNTAGT. This CDR3 reads CASSDSEAGTGELFF. The CDR3 DNA sequence: TGTGCCAGCAGTGACTCTGAGGCTGGCACCGGGGAGCTGTTTTTT.

The gene calls are TRBV2 and TRBJ1-1; the match to TRBD1 covers 7 bases. Trimming at V came to 7 bases and at J to 4 bases, leaving 3 bases not matched to a gene. Germline loops: CDR1 SNHLY, CDR2 FYNNEI. CDR3 length: 12 amino acids. The CDR3 bases are TGTGCCAGCATTGGACAGGCCACTGAAGCTTTCTTT. This codes for CASIGQATEAFF.

This chain joins TRBV9 and TRBJ2-3; 10 nucleotides agree with TRBD2. J was trimmed by 3 bases and V by 2 bases; bases with no gene match: 6. This CDR3 spans 16 amino acids. Per the germline V gene, CDR1 is SGDLS and CDR2 is YYNGEE. The CDR3: CASSVTSGMRTDTQYF. In DNA, the CDR3 is TGTGCCAGCAGCGTCACTAGCGGGATGAGGACAGATACGCAGTATTTT.

V is TRBV28 and J is TRBJ2-2, with TRBD1 as a possible D gene (6 bases). Germline-derived CDR1 and CDR2 are MDHEN and SYDVKM. This CDR3 has 16 amino acids. Trimming pared 3 bases from V and 4 bases from J, leaving 15 bases between. The CDR3 DNA reads TGTGCCAGCAGTTTTGCCCGGACAGCGGCCACCGGGGAGCTGTTTTTT. It encodes CASSFARTAATGELFF.

The chain employs TRBV19 and TRBJ2-2, with 7 bases fitting TRBD1. Trimming removed 7 bases from V and 8 bases from J; junction bases left unmatched: 7. CDR1 and CDR2 (germline): LNHDA, SQIVND (reference sequence). There are 13 residues in the CDR3. CDR3 sequence (DNA): TGTGCCAGTACTCAACAGGGGATAGGGGAGCTGTTTTTT. Residues: CASTQQGIGELFF.